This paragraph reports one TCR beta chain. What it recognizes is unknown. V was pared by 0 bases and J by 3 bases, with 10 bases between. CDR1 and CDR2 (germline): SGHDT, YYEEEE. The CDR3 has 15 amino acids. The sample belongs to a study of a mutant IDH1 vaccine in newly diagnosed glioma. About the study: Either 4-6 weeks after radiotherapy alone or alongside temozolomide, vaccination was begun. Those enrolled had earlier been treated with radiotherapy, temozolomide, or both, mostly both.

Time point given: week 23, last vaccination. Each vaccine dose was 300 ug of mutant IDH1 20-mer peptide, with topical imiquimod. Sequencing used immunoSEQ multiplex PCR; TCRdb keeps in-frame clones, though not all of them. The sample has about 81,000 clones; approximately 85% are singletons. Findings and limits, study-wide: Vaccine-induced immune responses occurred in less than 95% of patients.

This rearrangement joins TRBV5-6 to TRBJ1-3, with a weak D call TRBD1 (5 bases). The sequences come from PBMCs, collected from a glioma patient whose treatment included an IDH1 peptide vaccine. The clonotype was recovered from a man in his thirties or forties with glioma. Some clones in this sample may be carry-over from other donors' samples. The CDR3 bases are TGTGCCAGCAGCTTGGTTCGGCAGGGTGGAAACACCATATATTTT. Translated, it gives CASSLVRQGGNTIYF.